Ten or more counts support the clone carrying this TCR beta chain. The source of the sample is a study of T cell repertoires in cytomegalovirus infection. The V end was cut by 4 bases, the J end by 0 bases, with 9 bases between. Per the germline V gene, CDR1 is ENHRY and CDR2 is SYGVKD. The CDR3 is made up of 14 amino acids. TCRdb recomputed calls from the reads with MiXCR, one row per CDR3 protein. The sample yields about 230,000 distinct CDR3 sequences, approximately 7% seen once. The TCR originated in a human donor in good health (CMV status not recorded). Some clones in this sample may be carry-over from other donors' samples. Sample: PBMCs. This chain joins TRBV10-3 and TRBJ1-2; D remains ambiguous. CDR3 region: CAISGTSTNYGYTF. In DNA form, the CDR3 reads TGTGCCATCAGTGGAACGTCTACTAACTATGGCTACACCTTC.